This TCR beta chain is drawn from a study of control samples from healthy donors and cancer patients. Germline-derived CDR1 and CDR2 are SGHVS and FNYEAQ. V was clipped by 1 base and J by 5 bases; unmatched bases: 2. This CDR3 is built from 13 residues. Clones were read by immunoSEQ multiplex PCR, and TCRdb kept only the in-frame ones, dropping some. Of 100,000 to 150,000 clones listed, around nine tenths are singletons. The clonotype was recovered from a man aged 45-65 years in good health. Material: blood. The chain employs TRBV7-6 and TRBJ2-7, with TRBD1 matching over 7 bases. The CDR3 loop is CASSLEQGHEQYF. The CDR3 DNA sequence: TGTGCCAGCAGCTTAGAACAGGGGCACGAGCAGTACTTC. Together with reference TRBV7-6 and TRBJ2-7, the CDR3 gives the full variable domain: GAGVSQSPRYKVTKRGQDVALRCDPISGHVSLYWYRQALGQGPEFLTYFNYEAQQDKSGLPNDRFSAERPEGSISTLTIQRTEQRDSAMYRCASSLEQGHEQYFGPGTRLTVT.